These 20 T cell receptor beta chains came from one sample sequenced in a study of T-cell reconstitution after alpha-beta-depleted transplantation in children. Unique molecular identifiers were incorporated when the TCRbeta library was constructed. TCRdb used MiXCR to reprocess the PCR reads, holding one entry per CDR3 protein. This table has approximately 500,000 distinct CDR3 sequences, roughly 30% appearing once. Sequences were derived from PBMCs, sampled before TCRalphabeta/CD19-depleted stem cell transplant. The receptors come from a boy under two years old with Wiskott-Aldrich syndrome, due to receive a stem cell transplant.

This chain connects TRBV6-2 or TRBV6-3 to TRBJ2-3; D ambiguous. Trimming pared 4 bases from V and 7 bases from J, leaving 9 bases between. Germline assignment: CDR1 MNHEY and CDR2 SVGEGT. This CDR3 is built from 12 residues. DNA for the CDR3: TGTGCCAGCAGTTCGGAGCAGAATACGCAGTATTTT. Translating gives CASSSEQNTQYF.

The chain combines TRBV10-3 with TRBJ1-1; 9 bases match TRBD1. The CDR3 consists of 13 residues. Germline assignment: CDR1 ENHRY and CDR2 SYGVKD. Trimming cost V 10 bases and J 0 bases; bases outside gene matches: 3. CDR3 region: CATTGGMNTEAFF. DNA of the CDR3: TGTGCCACGACAGGGGGGATGAACACTGAAGCTTTCTTT.

The V gene is TRBV12-3 or TRBV12-4, the J gene TRBJ2-3; TRBD2 matches at 8 bases. The V gene end was trimmed by 6 bases and the J gene end by 2 bases; junction bases not matched to a gene: 4. This CDR3 spans 14 amino acids. The CDR3 coding sequence is TGTGCCAGCAGCGAACTAGCGGTCACAGATACGCAGTATTTT. Protein: CASSELAVTDTQYF.

The chain is built from TRBV25-1 and TRBJ2-5, with TRBD1 matching 8 bases. With V trimmed by 6 bases and J by 1 base, 4 bases remained unmatched. The CDR3 has 14 amino acids. In germline, CDR1 is MGHDK, CDR2 SYGVNS. The CDR3 DNA reads TGTGCCAGCAGGGGGGGACAGGCCCAAGAGACCCAGTACTTC. The encoded protein is CASRGGQAQETQYF.

The rearrangement links TRBV7-3 to TRBJ2-2; the D is unclear. V lost 1 base and J lost 2, with 11 bases in between. The CDR3 has 16 residues. Looked up from germline, CDR1 is SGHTA and CDR2 is FQGTGA. The CDR3 region is CASSLNSQPNTGELFF. CDR3 nucleotides: TGTGCCAGCAGCTTAAATTCCCAGCCCAACACCGGGGAGCTGTTTTTT.

V gene TRBV4-2 combines with J gene TRBJ2-7; 7 bases are a match to TRBD2. V lost 5 bases, J lost 7 bases, and 14 bases stayed unmatched. CDR1 is LGHNA, CDR2 YNFKEQ, per germline. The CDR3 runs 15 residues. CDR3 sequence: CASSSTRGRSGEQYF. DNA of the CDR3: TGTGCCAGCAGCTCAACCCGCGGGAGATCGGGGGAGCAGTACTTC.

This clonotype appeared a few times. This sequence joins TRBV5-5 and TRBJ2-2; D is unclear. V lost 0 bases to trimming and J lost 5 bases, with 8 bases between them. This CDR3 has 14 amino acids. The germline gives CDR1 SGHKS, CDR2 YYEKEE (reference sequence). The CDR3 nucleotides are TGTGCCAGCAGCTTGGGCGTAATTACCGGGGAGCTGTTTTTT. Encoded protein: CASSLGVITGELFF.

This chain connects TRBV4-1 to TRBJ2-2; TRBD2 aligns across 7 bases. V gave up 1 base and J gave up 3 bases; unmatched junction bases: 8. CDR1 is MGHRA and CDR2 is YSYEKL in the germline V gene. The CDR3 length is 17 residues. The CDR3 spells CASSQVPSGSYTGELFF. The CDR3 coding sequence is TGCGCCAGCAGCCAAGTTCCTAGCGGCAGTTACACCGGGGAGCTGTTTTTT.

This clonotype was seen a handful of times. V usage is TRBV4-1 and J usage is TRBJ1-4; D gene ambiguous. Germline CDR1 is MGHRA and CDR2 is YSYEKL. The CDR3 has 14 residues. V lost 0 bases and J 7 bases, leaving 9 bases between the germline ends. Here the CDR3 reads CASSQDTGGEKLFF. The DNA for the CDR3 is TGCGCCAGCAGCCAAGATACGGGTGGTGAAAAACTGTTTTTT.

This clonotype was counted a few times. The rearrangement links TRBV29-1 to TRBJ2-7; D may match TRBD1 or TRBD2 (5 bases each). Germline-derived CDR1 and CDR2 are SQVTM and ANQGSEA. The CDR3 runs to 13 residues. Trimming took off 4 bases at V and 7 bases at J, with 17 bases between the two ends. CDR3 bases: TGCAGCGTTGTGGGACCTCAAAAGGGAGAGCAGTACTTC. It translates to CSVVGPQKGEQYF.

This chain links TRBV12-3 or TRBV12-4 with TRBJ1-2; D is possibly TRBD1 (6 bases). Trimming left V 3 bases short and J 8 bases short, with 13 bases between. There are 13 residues in the CDR3. The CDR3 region is CASSLIPGVGYTF. In DNA, the CDR3 is TGTGCCAGCAGTTTGATACCAGGGGTCGGCTACACCTTC.

V and J are TRBV7-3 and TRBJ1-1; TRBD1 is a possible D gene (6 bases). The CDR3 totals 13 residues. V was clipped by 5 bases and J by 3 bases, with 10 bases between them. Germline V gene data show CDR1 as SGHTA and CDR2 as FQGTGA. CDR3 sequence: CASSPYRDTEAFF. The DNA of the CDR3 is TGTGCCAGCAGCCCTTACAGGGACACTGAAGCTTTCTTT.

The DNA of the CDR3 is TGTGCCAGCAAAACATCGGAGTTCCAAGAGACCCAGTACTTC. Translation: CASKTSEFQETQYF. The V gene is TRBV7-9, the J gene TRBJ2-5, with unresolved D. This CDR3 is 14 amino acids long. Germline assignment: CDR1 SEHNR and CDR2 FQNEAQ (reference sequence). Between the trimmed V and J ends, which lost 7 bases and 1 base, there was a span of 13 bases.

This sequence joins TRBV20-1 and TRBJ2-1; 9 bases align to TRBD2. Germline loops: CDR1 DFQATT, CDR2 SNEGSKA (reference sequence). This CDR3 is 16 amino acids long. J was trimmed by 4 bases and V by 5 bases; bases with no gene match: 12. The CDR3 region has the DNA TGCAGTGCTCGTCGCACGCTAGCGGGATGGTACAATGAGCAGTTCTTC. It yields the protein CSARRTLAGWYNEQFF.

This clonotype was seen a few times. The chain joins TRBV5-1 to TRBJ2-1; 7 bases are shared with TRBD2. The V segment lost 5 bases and the J segment 7 bases; nucleotides outside the gene matches: 15. This CDR3 comprises 16 residues. Germline values: CDR1 SGHRS, CDR2 YFSETQ. The CDR3 DNA follows: TGCGCCAGCAGATTTGGAGGCGGGAGAGTTGATAATGAGCAGTTCTTC. It is translated as CASRFGGGRVDNEQFF.

This clonotype has only a few counts. This chain uses TRBV20-1 with TRBJ2-1; 10 nucleotides line up with TRBD1. Looked up from germline, CDR1 is DFQATT and CDR2 is SNEGSKA (reference sequence). The CDR3 runs 19 residues. V dropped 5 bases and J dropped 1; count of bases not matched to a gene: 17. The chain's CDR3 is CSAPGTGEAKTWSYNEQFF. The CDR3 nucleotides read TGCAGTGCTCCCGGGACAGGGGAAGCCAAAACGTGGTCCTACAATGAGCAGTTCTTC.

This chain connects TRBV18 to TRBJ1-5; 7 positions match TRBD1. Germline trimming cut 4 bases from V and 7 bases from J; bases unmatched to any gene: 7. The CDR3 sequence is 14 residues long. Germline V lookup: CDR1 KGHSH, CDR2 LQKENI. This CDR3 is CASSRDRAGQPQHF. The DNA for the CDR3 is TGTGCCAGCTCACGAGACAGGGCCGGGCAGCCCCAGCATTTT.

This clonotype has just one count. The genes are TRBV20-1 and TRBJ2-5; D is tentatively TRBD1 or TRBD2 (5 bases each). The closer fit of TRBJ2-1 to the DNA end suggests the J call may be wrong. CDR1 is DFQATT, CDR2 SNEGSKA, per germline (reference sequence). CDR3 length equals 14 residues. CDR3 in amino acids: CSAREPGTEETQFF. CDR3 sequence (DNA): TGCAGTGCTAGAGAACCCGGGACGGAAGAGACCCAGTTCTTC.

There are a few counts of this clonotype. The chain recombines TRBV10-3 with TRBJ2-7, with 10 bases fitting TRBD2. Trimming removed 7 bases from V and 4 bases from J; junction bases left unmatched: 7. The CDR3 has 14 amino acids. Germline-derived CDR1 and CDR2 are ENHRY and SYGVKD. The CDR3 DNA reads as TGTGCCATCATGAAGGTAGCGGGAGGATACGAGCAGTACTTC. This sequence encodes CAIMKVAGGYEQYF.

The rearrangement uses TRBV24-1 and TRBJ2-2; D is possibly TRBD1 or TRBD2 (5 bases each). The V gene lost 6 bases and the J gene lost 3 bases, with 13 bases spanning the gap. Germline CDR1 KGHDR, CDR2 SFDVKD. The CDR3 contains 15 residues. CDR3 region: CATSSTGRDTGELFF. As DNA, the CDR3 is TGTGCCACCAGTTCCACGGGGCGAGACACCGGGGAGCTGTTTTTT.